A selection of T cell receptor beta chains follows, all from one sample in a study of Ad26.COV2.S vaccination and SARS-CoV-2 variants. This table comes from immunoSEQ multiplex PCR, and its TCRdb copy is limited to in-frame clones, with some not included. The sample yields 350,000 to 550,000 clones, 89% seen once. The sequenced sample was peripheral blood, obtained in a trial of Ad26.COV2.S vaccine versus placebo. These receptors all come from a person between 18 and 65 years old who received the Ad26.COV2.S COVID-19 vaccine or a placebo. The CDR3 runs from the conserved cysteine through the conserved F or W. A D gene is named only where the DNA matches it firmly. Size tells how often a clone was seen (once, few, many) or the class of an expanded clone, and some rows leave it out.

J: TRBJ1-4
size: NA
D: NA
V: TRBV4-1
CDR3: CASSLLGNLGEKLFF
DNA: TGCGCCAGCAGCCTCCTCGGGAACCTCGGTGAAAAACTGTTTTTT

J: TRBJ1-1
size: NA
D: TRBD1
V: TRBV6-5
CDR3: CASSYSTGIGTEAFF
DNA: TGTGCCAGCAGTTACTCGACAGGGATTGGCACTGAAGCTTTCTTT

J: TRBJ2-5
size: NA
D: NA
V: TRBV25-1
CDR3: CASRRTGGETQYF
DNA: TGTGCCAGCAGAAGGACAGGAGGGGAGACCCAGTACTTC

J: TRBJ2-4
size: NA
D: NA
V: TRBV5-1
CDR3: CASSPRPGVAKNIQYF
DNA: TGCGCCAGCAGCCCCCGTCCGGGGGTAGCCAAAAACATTCAGTACTTC

J: TRBJ1-6
size: NA
D: TRBD1
V: TRBV7-2
CDR3: CASSLDGQGSYNSPLHF
DNA: TGTGCCAGCAGCTTAGATGGACAGGGTTCCTATAATTCACCCCTCCACTTT

J: TRBJ2-5
size: NA
D: NA
V: TRBV5-4
CDR3: CASSLGLPQGTQYF
DNA: TGTGCCAGCAGCTTGGGGCTCCCCCAGGGGACCCAGTACTTC

J: TRBJ1-1
size: once
D: NA
V: TRBV19
CDR3: CASSIDRTGRDFMNTEAFF
DNA: TGTGCCAGTAGTATAGATCGAACAGGGAGGGACTTCATGAACACTGAAGCTTTCTTT

J: TRBJ1-2
size: NA
D: NA
V: TRBV30
CDR3: CAWSPLGVRGNYGYTF
DNA: TGTGCCTGGAGCCCCCTCGGGGTAAGGGGTAACTATGGCTACACCTTC

J: TRBJ2-3
size: NA
D: TRBD2
V: TRBV5-1
CDR3: CASSLGGLAGTDTQYF
DNA: TGCGCCAGCAGCTTGGGGGGACTAGCGGGGACAGATACGCAGTATTTT

J: TRBJ1-2
size: few
D: NA
V: TRBV18
CDR3: CASSPTGRDGGYTF
DNA: TGTGCCAGCTCACCGACAGGACGGGATGGCGGCTACACCTTC

J: TRBJ2-1
size: NA
D: NA
V: TRBV24-1
CDR3: CATSDSRREQFF
DNA: TGTGCCACCAGTGATTCCCGGCGTGAGCAGTTCTTC

J: TRBJ2-1
size: NA
D: TRBD2
V: TRBV4-2
CDR3: CASSHYSGRGYNEQFF
DNA: TGTGCCAGCAGCCACTATAGCGGGAGAGGTTACAATGAGCAGTTCTTC

J: TRBJ2-1
size: NA
D: TRBD2
V: TRBV5-1
CDR3: CASWSSGSGEQFF
DNA: TGCGCCAGCTGGTCTAGCGGGAGCGGAGAGCAGTTCTTC

J: TRBJ1-4
size: NA
D: TRBD1
V: TRBV2
CDR3: CASRGDSSPGKLFF
DNA: TGTGCCAGCCGCGGGGACAGTTCCCCGGGGAAACTGTTTTTT

J: TRBJ1-3
size: NA
D: NA
V: TRBV3-1/TRBV3-2
CDR3: CASYSYVGGAAAYSGNTIYF
DNA: TGTGCCAGCTATTCTTATGTCGGTGGGGCCGCCGCATACTCTGGAAACACCATATATTTT

J: TRBJ1-1
size: few
D: TRBD1
V: TRBV6-2/TRBV6-3
CDR3: CASSYRQGGTEAFF
DNA: TGTGCCAGCAGTTACCGACAGGGGGGGACTGAAGCTTTCTTT

J: TRBJ1-2
size: NA
D: NA
V: TRBV29-1
CDR3: CSVVKEGSDYTF
DNA: TGCAGCGTTGTGAAGGAGGGGTCAGACTACACCTTC

J: TRBJ2-5
size: NA
D: TRBD2
V: TRBV4-1
CDR3: CASSQFAGLAEETQYF
DNA: TGCGCCAGCAGCCAATTCGCCGGACTAGCGGAAGAGACCCAGTACTTC

J: TRBJ2-3
size: NA
D: NA
V: TRBV15
CDR3: CATSRRAGNPTDTQYF
DNA: TGTGCCACCAGCAGGAGGGCGGGAAACCCCACGGATACGCAGTATTTT

J: TRBJ1-4
size: NA
D: NA
V: TRBV5-1
CDR3: CASSTQGTYHEKLFF
DNA: TGCGCCAGCAGCACACAGGGCACTTATCATGAAAAACTGTTTTTT

J: TRBJ1-2
size: NA
D: NA
V: TRBV21-1
CDR3: CASSKEAGWYGYTF
DNA: TGTGCCAGCAGCAAAGAAGCAGGGTGGTATGGCTACACCTTC

J: TRBJ1-2
size: NA
D: NA
V: TRBV19
CDR3: CVWRRALLYGYTF
DNA: TGTGTCTGGAGGAGGGCTTTGCTCTATGGCTACACCTTC

J: TRBJ1-2
size: NA
D: NA
V: TRBV7-9
CDR3: CASSGTGHGYTF
DNA: TGTGCCAGCAGCGGAACAGGGCATGGCTACACCTTC

J: TRBJ2-3
size: NA
D: NA
V: TRBV7-9
CDR3: CASSPAPTSTDTQYF
DNA: TGTGCCAGCAGCCCCGCCCCCACTAGTACAGATACGCAGTATTTT

J: TRBJ2-1
size: NA
D: TRBD2
V: TRBV10-3
CDR3: CAISGLAGVNEQFF
DNA: TGTGCCATCAGTGGCTTAGCGGGAGTCAATGAGCAGTTCTTC

J: TRBJ2-7
size: few
D: TRBD1
V: TRBV7-8
CDR3: CASSWWDRERSYEQYF
DNA: TGTGCCAGCAGCTGGTGGGACAGGGAAAGGTCCTACGAGCAGTACTTC

J: TRBJ1-5
size: NA
D: NA
V: TRBV5-8
CDR3: CASSLRGADQPQHF
DNA: TGTGCCAGCAGCTTGAGGGGGGCAGATCAGCCCCAGCATTTT

J: TRBJ2-7
size: few
D: NA
V: TRBV6-5
CDR3: CASRMSFHEQYF
DNA: TGTGCCAGCAGAATGAGTTTTCACGAGCAGTACTTC

J: TRBJ2-6
size: NA
D: TRBD2
V: TRBV27
CDR3: CASSLLGLGRSGANVLTF
DNA: TGTGCCAGCAGTTTATTGGGGCTCGGGAGGTCTGGGGCCAACGTCCTGACTTTC

J: TRBJ2-3
size: NA
D: NA
V: TRBV2
CDR3: CASSVVIDTQYF
DNA: TGTGCCAGCAGTGTCGTAATAGATACGCAGTATTTT

J: TRBJ2-7
size: NA
D: NA
V: TRBV7-2
CDR3: CASSPHRGYEQYF
DNA: TGTGCCAGCAGCCCCCACCGGGGTTACGAGCAGTACTTC

J: TRBJ2-7
size: NA
D: TRBD2
V: TRBV5-1
CDR3: CASSLAPAGEGEQYF
DNA: TGCGCCAGCAGCTTGGCCCCAGCGGGGGAAGGCGAGCAGTACTTC

J: TRBJ2-5
size: once
D: TRBD2
V: TRBV6-5
CDR3: CASRGEETQYF
DNA: TGTGCCAGCCGGGGGGAAGAGACCCAGTACTTC

J: TRBJ2-5
size: NA
D: NA
V: TRBV5-1
CDR3: CASSFSGTGGETQYF
DNA: TGCGCCAGCAGCTTCTCTGGGACTGGTGGGGAGACCCAGTACTTC

J: TRBJ1-5
size: NA
D: NA
V: TRBV19
CDR3: CASSPYLREGGPQHF
DNA: TGTGCCAGTAGTCCGTATCTTAGAGAGGGTGGGCCCCAGCATTTT

J: TRBJ1-1
size: NA
D: TRBD1
V: TRBV14
CDR3: CASSRVTGWNTEAFF
DNA: TGTGCCAGCAGCCGAGTGACAGGGTGGAACACTGAAGCTTTCTTT

J: TRBJ1-3
size: NA
D: TRBD1
V: TRBV6-5
CDR3: CASSPGQFSGNTIYF
DNA: TGTGCCAGCAGTCCGGGACAGTTCTCTGGAAACACCATATATTTT

J: TRBJ1-4
size: NA
D: NA
V: TRBV2
CDR3: CASILQPGQPNEKLFF
DNA: TGTGCCAGCATTCTCCAACCGGGACAACCTAATGAAAAACTGTTTTTT

J: TRBJ2-1
size: NA
D: TRBD2
V: TRBV20-1
CDR3: CSASRLAGVVEQFF
DNA: TGCAGTGCTAGTCGGCTAGCGGGAGTGGTTGAGCAGTTCTTC

J: TRBJ2-1
size: NA
D: NA
V: TRBV11-3
CDR3: CASSLRVSTGDNEQFF
DNA: TGTGCCAGCAGTCTTAGAGTCAGTACGGGAGACAATGAGCAGTTCTTC

J: TRBJ1-1
size: NA
D: TRBD1
V: TRBV30
CDR3: CAWSADRGTEAFF
DNA: TGTGCCTGGAGCGCGGACAGGGGGACTGAAGCTTTCTTT

J: TRBJ1-5
size: NA
D: NA
V: TRBV30
CDR3: CAWDIPQHF
DNA: TGTGCCTGGGACATTCCCCAGCATTTT

J: TRBJ2-1
size: NA
D: TRBD2
V: TRBV5-6
CDR3: CASSFANSGGNEQFF
DNA: TGTGCCAGCAGCTTCGCTAATAGCGGGGGCAATGAGCAGTTCTTC

J: TRBJ2-7
size: NA
D: NA
V: TRBV5-4
CDR3: CASSLYYEQYF
DNA: TGTGCCAGCAGCCTCTACTACGAGCAGTACTTC